This TCR beta chain came from a study of blood T cell repertoires in COVID-19. The trim removed 1 base at V and 6 bases at J, leaving 3 bases unmatched. In germline, CDR1 is SGHAT, CDR2 FQNNGV. The CDR3 is 14 residues long. Some clones are missing from TCRdb's copy, which holds only in-frame ones; the method was immunoSEQ multiplex PCR. This sample carries approximately 530,000 clones, roughly nine tenths of them seen once, and the ten largest clones take roughly 8%. The chain joins TRBV11-2 to TRBJ1-3; 7 nucleotides match TRBD1. Sequencing was performed on peripheral blood. The sequence was collected from a woman aged 50 to 60 with COVID-19, enrolled during active disease. The CDR3 coding sequence is TGTGCCAGCAGCTTAGCGGGACAGACAAACACCATATATTTT. It translates to CASSLAGQTNTIYF.